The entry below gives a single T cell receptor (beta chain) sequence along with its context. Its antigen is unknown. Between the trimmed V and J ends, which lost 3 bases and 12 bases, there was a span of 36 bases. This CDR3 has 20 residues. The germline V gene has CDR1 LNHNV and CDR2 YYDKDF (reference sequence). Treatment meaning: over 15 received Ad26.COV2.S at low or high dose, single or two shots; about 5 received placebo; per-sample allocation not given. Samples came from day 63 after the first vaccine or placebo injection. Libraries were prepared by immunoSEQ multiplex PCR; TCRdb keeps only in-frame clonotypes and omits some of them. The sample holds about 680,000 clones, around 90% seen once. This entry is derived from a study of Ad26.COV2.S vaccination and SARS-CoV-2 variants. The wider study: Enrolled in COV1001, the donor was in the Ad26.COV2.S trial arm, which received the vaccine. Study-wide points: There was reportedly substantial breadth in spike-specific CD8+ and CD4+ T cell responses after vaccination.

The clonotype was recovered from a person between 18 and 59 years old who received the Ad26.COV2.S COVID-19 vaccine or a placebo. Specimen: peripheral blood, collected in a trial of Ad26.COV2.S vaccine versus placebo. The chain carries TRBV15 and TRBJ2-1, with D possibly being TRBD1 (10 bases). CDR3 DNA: TGTGCCACCAGCAGGCAGACAGGGGGCTGGAGCGGGGGGCCTATAATGACGCAGTTCTTC. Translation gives CATSRQTGGWSGGPIMTQFF. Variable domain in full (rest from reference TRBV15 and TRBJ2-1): DAMVIQNPRYQVTQFGKPVTLSCSQTLNHNVMYWYQQKSSQAPKLLFHYYDKDFNNEADTPDNFQSRRPNTSFCFLDIRSPGLGDTAMYLCATSRQTGGWSGGPIMTQFFGPGTRLTVL.